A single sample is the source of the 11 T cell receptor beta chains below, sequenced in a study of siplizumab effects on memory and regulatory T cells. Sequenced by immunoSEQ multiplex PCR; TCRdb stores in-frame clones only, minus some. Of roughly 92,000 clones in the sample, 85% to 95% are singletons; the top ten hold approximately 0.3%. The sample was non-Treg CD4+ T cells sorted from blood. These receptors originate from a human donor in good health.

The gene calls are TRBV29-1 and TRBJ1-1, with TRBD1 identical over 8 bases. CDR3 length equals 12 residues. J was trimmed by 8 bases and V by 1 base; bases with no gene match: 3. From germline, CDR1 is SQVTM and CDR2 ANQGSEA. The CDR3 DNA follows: TGCAGCGTTGAAGGGACAGGGAAGGAAGCTTTCTTT. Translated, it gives CSVEGTGKEAFF.

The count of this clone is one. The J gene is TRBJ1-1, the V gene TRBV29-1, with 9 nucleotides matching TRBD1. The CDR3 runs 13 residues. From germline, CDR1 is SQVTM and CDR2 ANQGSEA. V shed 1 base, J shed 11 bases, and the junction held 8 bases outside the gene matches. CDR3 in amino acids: CSVEVQQGAKAFF. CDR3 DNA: TGCAGCGTTGAAGTCCAACAGGGGGCGAAGGCTTTCTTT.

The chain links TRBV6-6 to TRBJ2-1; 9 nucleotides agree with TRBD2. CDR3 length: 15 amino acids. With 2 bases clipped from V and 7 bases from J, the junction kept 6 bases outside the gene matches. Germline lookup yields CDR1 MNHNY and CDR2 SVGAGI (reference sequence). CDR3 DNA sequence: TGTGCCAGCAGTTACGCTAGCGGGGCCCAGAATGAGCAGTTCTTC. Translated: CASSYASGAQNEQFF.

This CDR3 is CATSRVTNQPQHF. The DNA for the CDR3 is TGTGCCACCAGCAGGGTTACAAATCAGCCCCAGCATTTT. The V and J genes are TRBV15 and TRBJ1-5; the D is unclear. The length of the CDR3 is 13 residues. Germline CDR1 reads LNHNV; CDR2 reads YYDKDF (reference sequence). Deletions cut 3 bases from V and 4 bases from J, with 7 bases between.

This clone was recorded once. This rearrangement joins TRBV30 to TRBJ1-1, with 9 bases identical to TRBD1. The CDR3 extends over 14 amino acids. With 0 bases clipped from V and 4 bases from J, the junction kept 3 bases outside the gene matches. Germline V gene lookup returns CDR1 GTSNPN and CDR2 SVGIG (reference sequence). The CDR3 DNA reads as TGTGCCTGGAGTGTAGGGACAGGGATCACTGAAGCTTTCTTT. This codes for CAWSVGTGITEAFF.

Here the CDR3 DNA reads TGCGCCAGCAGCCTAGGTCCGAGCACAGATACGCAGTATTTT. Its protein product is CASSLGPSTDTQYF. This rearrangement joins TRBV5-1 to TRBJ2-3; unclear D gene. V was trimmed by 4 bases and J by 0 bases, leaving 9 bases between them. CDR3 size: 14 residues. CDR1 and CDR2 (germline): SGHRS, YFSETQ.

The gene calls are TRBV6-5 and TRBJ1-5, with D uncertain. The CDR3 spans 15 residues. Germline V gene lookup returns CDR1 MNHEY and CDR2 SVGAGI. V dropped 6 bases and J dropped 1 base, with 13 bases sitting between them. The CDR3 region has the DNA TGTGCCAGCAGACCCCGAAGGGTAAGCAATCAGCCCCAGCATTTT. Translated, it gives CASRPRRVSNQPQHF.

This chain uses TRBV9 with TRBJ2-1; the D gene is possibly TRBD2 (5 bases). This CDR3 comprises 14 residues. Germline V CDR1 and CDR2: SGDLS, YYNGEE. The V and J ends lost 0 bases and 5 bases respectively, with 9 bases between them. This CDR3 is CASSVGQLDNEQFF. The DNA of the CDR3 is TGTGCCAGCAGCGTAGGTCAACTAGACAATGAGCAGTTCTTC.

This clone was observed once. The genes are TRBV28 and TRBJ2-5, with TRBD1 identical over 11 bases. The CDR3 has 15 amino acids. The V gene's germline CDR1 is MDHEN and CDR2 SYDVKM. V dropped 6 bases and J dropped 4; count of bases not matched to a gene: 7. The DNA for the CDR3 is TGTGCCAGCAGCTCCCGGGACAGGGGGACAGAGACCCAGTACTTC. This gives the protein CASSSRDRGTETQYF. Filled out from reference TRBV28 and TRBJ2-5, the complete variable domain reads DVKVTQSSRYLVKRTGEKVFLECVQDMDHENMFWYRQDPGLGLRLIYFSYDVKMKEKGDIPEGYSVSREKKERFSLILESASTNQTSMYLCASSSRDRGTETQYFGPGTRLLVL.

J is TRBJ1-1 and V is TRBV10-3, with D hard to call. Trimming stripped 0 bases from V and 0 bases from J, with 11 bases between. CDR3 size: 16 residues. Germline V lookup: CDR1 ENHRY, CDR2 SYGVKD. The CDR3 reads CAISESPLGMNTEAFF. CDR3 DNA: TGTGCCATCAGTGAGTCCCCGCTAGGTATGAACACTGAAGCTTTCTTT.

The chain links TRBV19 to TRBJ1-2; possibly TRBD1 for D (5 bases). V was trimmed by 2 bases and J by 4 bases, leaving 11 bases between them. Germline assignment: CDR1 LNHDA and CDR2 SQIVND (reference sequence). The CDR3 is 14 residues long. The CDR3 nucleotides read TGTGCCAGTAGTATACCGGGCGACAGCTATGGCTACACCTTC. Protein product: CASSIPGDSYGYTF.